The entry that follows covers one TCR beta chain sequence. The data originate from a study of T cell clones after liver transplantation. Across the whole study: A pre-transplant mixed lymphocyte reaction with TCRbeta sequencing defined graft-donor-reactive clones followed in post-transplant blood. Blood was drawn pre-transplant, before withdrawal, and after full or failed withdrawal.

The CDR3 spans 12 residues. CDR1 SQVTM and CDR2 ANQGSEA come from the germline V gene. V was cut by 4 bases and J by 5 bases, with 12 bases left in between. Sequenced by immunoSEQ multiplex PCR; TCRdb stores in-frame clones only, minus some. This sample has approximately 71,000 clones, with around 92% found just once. Specimen: CD4+ T cells from blood, collected roughly 26 months after liver transplant. The chain joins TRBV29-1 to TRBJ2-7, with D uncertain. This receptor was identified in a human patient who received a liver transplant. Some T cells may possibly be graft donor cells. The CDR3 loop reads CSVVPELDEQYF. The CDR3 bases are TGCAGCGTTGTCCCCGAGTTGGACGAGCAGTACTTC.